The 14 T cell receptor beta chains presented below share a single source sample, sequenced in a study of T cell responses to AZD1222 COVID-19 vaccine. Libraries were prepared by immunoSEQ multiplex PCR; TCRdb keeps only in-frame clonotypes and omits some of them. The table shows approximately 99,000 clones, with about nine tenths occurring only once. The source was peripheral blood, collected 28 days after the second AZD1222 dose. These TCRs come from an adult who received the AZD1222 COVID-19 vaccine.

The chain carries TRBV14 and TRBJ1-6, with 9 positions matching TRBD1. Trimming took 1 base from V and 9 from J; bases not matched to a gene: 7. This CDR3 has 16 amino acids. Germline assignment: CDR1 SGHDN and CDR2 FVKESK. The CDR3 protein is CASSQVFGTGFSPLHF. The CDR3 DNA sequence: TGTGCCAGCAGCCAAGTCTTCGGGACAGGGTTTTCACCCCTCCACTTT.

The chain joins TRBV19 to TRBJ2-1, with D unresolved. The germline CDR1 and CDR2 sequences are LNHDA and SQIVND (reference sequence). The CDR3 runs to 13 residues. V was cut by 4 bases and J by 7 bases, with 11 bases left in between. CDR3 sequence: CASSNFLENEQFF. For the CDR3, the DNA is TGTGCCAGTAGTAACTTCCTCGAAAATGAGCAGTTCTTC.

The V and J genes are TRBV4-1 and TRBJ1-2; TRBD1 might be the D (6 bases). V was clipped by 8 bases and J by 0 bases, with 16 bases between them. Germline V gene lookup returns CDR1 MGHRA and CDR2 YSYEKL. The CDR3 spans 15 residues. The CDR3 DNA reads TGCGCCAGCGCGGAGACCGAGGGGGCTAACTATGGCTACACCTTC. Encoded protein: CASAETEGANYGYTF.

The chain recombines TRBV28 with TRBJ1-1, with 7 bases fitting TRBD1. With V trimmed by 8 bases and J by 4 bases, 4 bases remained unmatched. The CDR3 length is 12 residues. CDR1 and CDR2 (germline): MDHEN, SYDVKM. CDR3 DNA sequence: TGTGCCAGCGGACAGGCTTTCACTGAAGCTTTCTTT. Translated: CASGQAFTEAFF.

The chain has TRBV29-1 and TRBJ2-1; the D gene is possibly TRBD2 (6 bases). CDR1 and CDR2 (germline): SQVTM, ANQGSEA. CDR3 size: 10 residues. V lost 5 bases to trimming and J lost 7 bases, with 6 bases between them. CDR3 amino acids: CSVRGNEQFF. The CDR3 DNA reads TGCAGCGTTCGGGGGAATGAGCAGTTCTTC.

This chain joins TRBV7-9 and TRBJ1-2; 7 nucleotides line up with TRBD1. The CDR3 loop spans 16 amino acids. Germline CDR1 and CDR2: SEHNR and FQNEAQ (reference sequence). With V trimmed by 5 bases and J by 9 bases, 18 bases remained unmatched. In nucleotides, the CDR3 is TGTGCCAGCAGCCCAACAGGGGCCGAGGCGAATATAAGCTACACCTTC. Amino acid sequence: CASSPTGAEANISYTF.

This chain uses TRBV28 with TRBJ2-3; TRBD2 matches at 12 bases. V lost 6 bases, J lost 2 bases, and 6 bases stayed unmatched. The CDR3 sequence is 16 residues long. Germline CDR1 is MDHEN and CDR2 is SYDVKM. The CDR3 DNA reads as TGTGCCAGCAGCTCACTAGCGGGAGGCCCCACAGATACGCAGTATTTT. This codes for CASSSLAGGPTDTQYF. The whole variable domain, remainder taken from reference TRBV28 and TRBJ2-3, is DVKVTQSSRYLVKRTGEKVFLECVQDMDHENMFWYRQDPGLGLRLIYFSYDVKMKEKGDIPEGYSVSREKKERFSLILESASTNQTSMYLCASSSLAGGPTDTQYFGPGTRLTVL.

The chain combines TRBV28 with TRBJ2-1; possible D gene TRBD1, 5 bases. This CDR3 has 15 residues. Looked up from germline, CDR1 is MDHEN and CDR2 is SYDVKM. The V gene lost 6 bases and the J gene lost 0 bases, with 12 bases spanning the gap. The CDR3 reads CASRVLDSSYNEQFF. Here the CDR3 DNA reads TGTGCCAGCAGGGTACTTGACAGCTCCTACAATGAGCAGTTCTTC.

The chain recombines TRBV6-5 with TRBJ1-2; D not resolved. Trimming cost V 4 bases and J 7 bases, with 16 bases left between them. Germline values: CDR1 MNHEY, CDR2 SVGAGI. The CDR3 is made up of 14 amino acids. The CDR3: CASSSPGLYSGYTF. In DNA, the CDR3 is TGTGCCAGCAGTTCCCCTGGACTTTACTCTGGCTACACCTTC.

The chain recombines TRBV7-2 with TRBJ2-7, with TRBD1 identical over 11 bases. The trim removed 5 bases at V and 4 bases at J, leaving 10 bases unmatched. CDR1 is SGHTA, CDR2 FQGNSA, per germline. The CDR3 contains 16 residues. The DNA for the CDR3 is TGTGCCAGCAGCCAAGCCCCAGGACAGGGGGCATACGAGCAGTACTTC. Its translation: CASSQAPGQGAYEQYF.

This chain connects TRBV9 to TRBJ1-1; the match to TRBD1 covers 7 bases. V shed 3 bases, J shed 4 bases, and the junction held 12 bases outside the gene matches. The CDR3 loop spans 16 amino acids. The germline CDR1 and CDR2 sequences are SGDLS and YYNGEE. The chain's CDR3 is CASSAKGAWGSTEAFF. CDR3 bases: TGTGCCAGCAGCGCCAAGGGGGCGTGGGGGAGCACTGAAGCTTTCTTT.

The rearrangement uses TRBV10-2 and TRBJ2-3; D is possibly TRBD2 (5 bases). CDR1 WSHSY and CDR2 SAAADI come from the germline V gene. The CDR3 consists of 12 residues. Trimming stripped 6 bases from V and 4 bases from J, with 8 bases between. CDR3 residues: CASRTRADTQYF. The CDR3 nucleotides read TGCGCCAGCAGAACTAGAGCAGATACGCAGTATTTT.

The CDR3 DNA is TGTGCCAGCAGCGCCCTCGACGGAAACACCGGGGAGCTGTTTTTT. Translated: CASSALDGNTGELFF. V is TRBV9 and J is TRBJ2-2; D is uncertain. V gave up 3 bases and J gave up 2 bases, with 11 bases separating them. CDR3 length equals 15 residues. Germline V CDR1 and CDR2: SGDLS, YYNGEE.

The chain uses TRBV27 and TRBJ2-3, with TRBD2 matching over 9 bases. CDR1 MNHEY and CDR2 SMNVEV come from the germline V gene (reference sequence). Losses at the gene ends were 5 bases for V and 5 bases for J; bases not matched to a gene: 11. This CDR3 is 16 amino acids long. CDR3 protein: CASSLAAGGRGDTQYF. The CDR3 DNA reads TGTGCCAGCAGTCTCGCAGCGGGAGGCCGGGGAGATACGCAGTATTTT.